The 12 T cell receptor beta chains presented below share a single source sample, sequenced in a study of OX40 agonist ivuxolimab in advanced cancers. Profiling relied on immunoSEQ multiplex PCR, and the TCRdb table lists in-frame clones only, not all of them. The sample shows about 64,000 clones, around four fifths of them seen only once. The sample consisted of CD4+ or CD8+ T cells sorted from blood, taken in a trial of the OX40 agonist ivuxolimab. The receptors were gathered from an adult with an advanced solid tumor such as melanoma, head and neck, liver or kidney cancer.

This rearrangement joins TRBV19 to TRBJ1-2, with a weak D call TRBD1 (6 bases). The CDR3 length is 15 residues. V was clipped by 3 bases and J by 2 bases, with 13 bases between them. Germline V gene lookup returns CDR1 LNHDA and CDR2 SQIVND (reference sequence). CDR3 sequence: CASSMSSDRNYGYTF. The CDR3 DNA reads TGTGCCAGTAGTATGAGCTCTGACAGGAACTATGGCTACACCTTC.

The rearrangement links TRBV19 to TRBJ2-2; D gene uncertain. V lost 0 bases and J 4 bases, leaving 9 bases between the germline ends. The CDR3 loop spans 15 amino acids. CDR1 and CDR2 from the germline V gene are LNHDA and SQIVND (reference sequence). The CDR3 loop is CASSIDRAFTGELFF. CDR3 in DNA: TGTGCCAGTAGTATAGATCGTGCGTTCACCGGGGAGCTGTTTTTT.

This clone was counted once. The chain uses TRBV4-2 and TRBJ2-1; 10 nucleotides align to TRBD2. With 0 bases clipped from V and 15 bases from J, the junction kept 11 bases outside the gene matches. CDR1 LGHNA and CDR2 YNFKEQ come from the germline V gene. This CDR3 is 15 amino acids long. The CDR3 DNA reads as TGTGCCAGCAGCCAAGATTTGCTAGCGGGGGCCGAGAGGTTCTTC. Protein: CASSQDLLAGAERFF.

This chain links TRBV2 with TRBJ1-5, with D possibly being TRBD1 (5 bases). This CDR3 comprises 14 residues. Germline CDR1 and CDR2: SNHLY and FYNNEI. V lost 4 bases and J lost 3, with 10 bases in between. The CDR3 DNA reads TGTGCCAGCAGTGGGAGACAGAACAATCAGCCCCAGCATTTT. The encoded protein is CASSGRQNNQPQHF. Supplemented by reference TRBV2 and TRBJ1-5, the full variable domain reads EPEVTQTPSHQVTQMGQEVILRCVPISNHLYFYWYRQILGQKVEFLVSFYNNEISEKSEIFDDQFSVERPDGSNFTLKIRSTKLEDSAMYFCASSGRQNNQPQHFGDGTRLSIL.

CDR3 protein: CAWATSGGAYNEQFF. The CDR3 DNA reads as TGTGCCTGGGCCACTAGCGGGGGGGCATACAATGAGCAGTTCTTC. This chain uses TRBV30 with TRBJ2-1, with TRBD2 identical over 13 bases. V was clipped by 5 bases and J by 4 bases; unmatched bases: 5. Looked up from germline, CDR1 is GTSNPN and CDR2 is SVGIG (reference sequence). This CDR3 has 15 residues. The entire variable domain, with the rest obtained from reference TRBV30 and TRBJ2-1, is as follows: SQTIHQWPATLVQPVGSPLSLECTVEGTSNPNLYWYRQAAGRGLQLLFYSVGIGQISSEVPQNLSASRPQDRQFILSSKKLLLSDSGFYLCAWATSGGAYNEQFFGPGTRLTVL.

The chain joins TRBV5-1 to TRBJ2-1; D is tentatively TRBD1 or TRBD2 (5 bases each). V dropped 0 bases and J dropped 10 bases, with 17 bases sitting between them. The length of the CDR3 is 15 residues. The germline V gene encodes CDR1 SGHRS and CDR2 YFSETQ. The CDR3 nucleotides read TGCGCCAGCAGCTTGGCTCAGGGAGTGCAGGGAGAGCAGTTCTTC. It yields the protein CASSLAQGVQGEQFF.

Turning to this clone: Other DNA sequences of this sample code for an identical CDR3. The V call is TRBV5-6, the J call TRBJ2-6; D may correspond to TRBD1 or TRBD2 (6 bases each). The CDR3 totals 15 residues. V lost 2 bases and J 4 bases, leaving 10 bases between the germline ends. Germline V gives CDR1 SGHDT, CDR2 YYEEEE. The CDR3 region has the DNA TGTGCCAGCAGCTTTTGGGGGGCCGGGGCCAACGTCCTGACTTTC. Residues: CASSFWGAGANVLTF.

The CDR3 region is CASSGSGGSYGYTF. CDR3 bases: TGTGCCAGCAGTGGTTCAGGGGGCTCCTATGGCTACACCTTC. The chain carries TRBV2 and TRBJ1-2; TRBD1 matches 8 bases. There are 14 residues in the CDR3. Per germline, CDR1 SNHLY and CDR2 FYNNEI. Trimming took 4 bases from V and 4 from J; bases not matched to a gene: 5.

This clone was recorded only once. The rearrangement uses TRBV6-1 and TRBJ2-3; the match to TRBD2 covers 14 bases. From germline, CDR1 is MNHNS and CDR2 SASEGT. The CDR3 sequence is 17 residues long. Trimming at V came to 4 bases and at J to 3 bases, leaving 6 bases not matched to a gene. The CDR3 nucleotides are TGTGCCAGCAGTGCTGCGACTAGCGGGGGGGCAACAGATACGCAGTATTTT. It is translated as CASSAATSGGATDTQYF.

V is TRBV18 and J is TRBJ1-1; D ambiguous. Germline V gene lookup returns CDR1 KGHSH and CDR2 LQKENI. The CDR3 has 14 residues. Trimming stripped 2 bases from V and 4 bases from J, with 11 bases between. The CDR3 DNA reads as TGTGCCAGCTCACCATCGATGGGTGCCACTGAAGCTTTCTTT. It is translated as CASSPSMGATEAFF.

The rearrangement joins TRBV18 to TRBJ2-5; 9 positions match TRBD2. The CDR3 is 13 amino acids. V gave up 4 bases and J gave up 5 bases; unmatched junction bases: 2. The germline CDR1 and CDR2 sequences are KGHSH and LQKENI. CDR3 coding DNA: TGTGCCAGCTCACGCACTAGCGGGGAGACCCAGTACTTC. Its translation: CASSRTSGETQYF.

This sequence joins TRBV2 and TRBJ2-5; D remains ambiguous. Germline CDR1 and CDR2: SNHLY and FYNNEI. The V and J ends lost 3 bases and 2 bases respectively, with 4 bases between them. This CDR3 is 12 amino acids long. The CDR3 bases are TGTGCCAGCAGTGACCAGCAAGAGACCCAGTACTTC. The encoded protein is CASSDQQETQYF. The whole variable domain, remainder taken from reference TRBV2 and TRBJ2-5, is EPEVTQTPSHQVTQMGQEVILRCVPISNHLYFYWYRQILGQKVEFLVSFYNNEISEKSEIFDDQFSVERPDGSNFTLKIRSTKLEDSAMYFCASSDQQETQYFGPGTRLLVL.